This section outlines one T cell receptor beta chain sequence together with its context. Its antigen remains unidentified. These data belong to a study of cytomegalovirus exposure and HLA in healthy donors. V trimming: 0 bases; J trimming: 7 bases; junction bases outside the gene matches: 4. The CDR3 length is 14 residues. The germline gives CDR1 MNHEY, CDR2 SVGAGI. Study observations and caveats: Most TCR sequences showed up rarely, but some public TCRs showed up in many donors. Cytomegalovirus association was listed for approximately 150 TCR beta chains.

Data came from immunoSEQ multiplex PCR; TCRdb stores just in-frame clones and leaves some out. This repertoire shows about 130,000 clones, 88% found once; its top ten account for roughly 1.4%. This receptor was obtained from a young man in good health and CMV-seronegative. V usage is TRBV6-5 and J usage is TRBJ2-7; 9 nucleotides align to TRBD1. The sample consisted of PBMCs. The CDR3 DNA is TGTGCCAGCAGTTACTCTGGGACAGGGAAAGAGCAGTACTTC. It codes for CASSYSGTGKEQYF.